This T cell receptor (beta chain) was documented in a study of molecular identifiers for immune sequencing clone quantification (dated by TCRdb to 2016 to 2019). In terms of the full investigation: For a replicate experiment, RNA from 20,000 or 100,000 naive CD8 T cells was divided into five aliquots, and four of the five aliquots were sequenced. This methods study used CD8 T cells to benchmark TCR RNA copy counting and molecular-identifier clustering-based TCR repertoire sequencing (MIDCIRS).

This clonotype was detected many times. Its antigen specificity is not known. No base qualities exist here, and no much larger clone lies one base off it. The library was made by PCR. Instrument used: Illumina HiSeq 4000. Preparation of bulk TCR libraries followed a previously described approach, with the TCR primers listed in Table S5. The Qiagen AllPrep DNA/RNA kit was used to purify total RNA. Before analysis, reads from multiple sequencing runs of one library were combined. In the original analysis: Only reads with exact TCR constant sequence were kept, trimmed to 150 nt, and grouped by their 12-nt molecular barcodes. Reads within each barcode group were sub-clustered using a 15% Levenshtein threshold, and quality-weighted consensus sequences were constructed for each RNA molecule. Non-functional sequences were removed, as were lower-count sequences one edit away from another. Based on a fit of two negative binomial distributions, barcode sub-clusters having less than 20% of the maximum read count were discarded. TCRdb's own reprocessing of the public reads used fastp at Q25 and MiXCR and kept productive beta chains. Rows with a matching CDR3 protein are joined into one entry that keeps the most common DNA and genes. It is TCRdb's table, rather than the study itself, that gives the V and J calls and clone size. This sample lists 55,000 to 75,000 distinct CDR3 sequences; around 18% were detected once. About 1.6% of the sample lies in the top ten.

Libraries of naive CD8 T cells were built from approximately 20,000 to 1,000,000 sorted cells, with 10%, 30% or 50% of the purified RNA used. Naive CD8 T cells were FACS-sorted as CD8+CD4-CCR7+CD45RA+ on a BD FACSAria II into RLT Plus buffer. To test detection sensitivity, Jurkat RNA equal to around nine TCR copies was added to samples of 20,000-1,000,000 naive CD8 T cells. Enrichment of CD8 T cells was performed with RosetteSep CD8+ T Cell Enrichment Cocktail and Ficoll-Paque, after which ACK red cell lysis was carried out. Paper-wide results and their limitations: When barcode sub-clustering was not used, chimeric consensus sequences inflated TCR diversity, with chimeras reaching as high as 47%. Naive libraries contained spiked-in Jurkat TCR RNA (approximately 10 copies' worth), which is not part of the donor repertoire. Highly expanded clone sizes could be underestimated because identical TCR molecules may share a barcode. In CMV-specific effector cells, over 99% of molecules were held by clones above 20 RNA copies, whereas under 1% of molecules were held by such clones in naive cells. Modeling indicated approximately 3 TCR RNA copies recovered per cell, compared with 7.5 to 10 by digital PCR, which implies a capture efficiency of 25% to 35%. A single cell's worth of spiked-in Jurkat TCR RNA was reported detectable even among under 1.3 million naive CD8 T cells.

The germline ends are 21 bases apart after V is trimmed by 3 bases and J by 3 bases. Including cysteine and phenylalanine, the CDR3 has 16 amino acids. Kept here is only the CDR3 DNA, which spans 48 bases and is read in frame from base 1. CDR1 GTSNPN and CDR2 SVGIG are derived from the germline V gene (reference sequence). This TCR was sampled from a human donor in good health. Some libraries in this study had Jurkat cell RNA spiked in. Sequencing input: naive CD8+ T cells from blood, with Jurkat cell RNA spiked in. Interpreted using the paper, the cell subset or site label stands for: FACS-sorted CD8+CD4-CCR7+CD45RA+ naive T cells. This chain is built from TRBV30 and TRBJ2-7; the D element could tentatively be TRBD1 or TRBD2, as 6 bases agree for each. The CDR3 region has the sequence CAWSLPGAGALYEQYF. The nucleotides are TGTGCCTGGAGCCTCCCGGGGGCAGGGGCCCTCTACGAGCAGTACTTC.